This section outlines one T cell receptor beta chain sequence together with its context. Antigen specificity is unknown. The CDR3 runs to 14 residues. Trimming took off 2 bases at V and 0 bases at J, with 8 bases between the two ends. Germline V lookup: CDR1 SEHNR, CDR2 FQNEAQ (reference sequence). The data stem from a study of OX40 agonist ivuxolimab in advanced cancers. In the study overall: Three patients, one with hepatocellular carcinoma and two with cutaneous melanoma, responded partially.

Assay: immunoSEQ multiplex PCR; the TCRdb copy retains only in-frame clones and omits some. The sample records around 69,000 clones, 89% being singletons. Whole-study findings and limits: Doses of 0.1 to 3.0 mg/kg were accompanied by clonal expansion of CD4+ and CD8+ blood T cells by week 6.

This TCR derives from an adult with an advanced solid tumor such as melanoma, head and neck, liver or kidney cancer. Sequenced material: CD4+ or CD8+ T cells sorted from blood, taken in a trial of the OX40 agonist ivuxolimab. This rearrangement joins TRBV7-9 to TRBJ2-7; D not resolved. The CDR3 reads CASSLSRSSYEQYF. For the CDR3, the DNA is TGTGCCAGCAGCTTATCCCGGAGCTCCTACGAGCAGTACTTC.